This record looks at one T cell receptor beta chain sequence and its context. Its cognate antigen is unknown. Germline V lookup: CDR1 MNHEY, CDR2 SMNVEV (reference sequence). Between the trimmed V and J ends, which lost 5 bases and 3 bases, there was a span of 17 bases. The CDR3 spans 15 residues. This sample is drawn from a study of cytomegalovirus exposure and HLA in healthy donors. Study-level results: According to a subsequent analysis, TCR clusters from the first cohort were inclined to appear together in the 110 or so validation repertoires. CMV antigen specificity was confirmed in vitro for a few CMV-associated chains.

Sequenced by immunoSEQ multiplex PCR; TCRdb stores in-frame clones only, minus some. The sample has 200,000 to 250,000 clones; 80% to 95% are singletons. This TCR was recovered from a woman aged 18 to 35 in good health and CMV-seronegative. The chain joins TRBV27 to TRBJ2-7, with a weak D call TRBD1 (6 bases). The sample consisted of PBMCs. In nucleotides, the CDR3 is TGTGCCAGCAGTCCCCAAGGGGGTTTATACTACGAGCAGTACTTC. It is translated as CASSPQGGLYYEQYF.